A selection of T cell receptor beta chains follows, all from one sample in a study of blood T cell repertoires in COVID-19. Here immunoSEQ multiplex PCR was the method, and the copy in TCRdb shows in-frame clones only, minus some. This sample has about 170,000 clones, with about 88% found just once. Sample: peripheral blood. The receptors come from a man aged 45-65 years who had recovered from COVID-19. The CDR3 runs from the conserved cysteine through the conserved F or W. The order of the fields is CDR3 length, D gene, J gene, clone size, V gene, CDR3 DNA, CDR3 protein. A D gene is named only where the DNA matches it firmly. Clone size is not always given. Where it is, it says once, few, many or a class for expanded clones.

len: 16
d_gene: -
j_gene: TRBJ1-1
abundance: -
v_gene: TRBV19
CDR3nt: TGTGCCAGTAGTGAAGCAGGACAGCTCATGAACACTGAAGCTTTCTTT
CDR3aa: CASSEAGQLMNTEAFF

len: 17
d_gene: TRBD1
j_gene: TRBJ1-4
abundance: -
v_gene: TRBV5-1
CDR3nt: TGCGCCAGCAGCCGAGGACAGGGCGGGTTGGTCGGCGAAAAACTGTTTTTT
CDR3aa: CASSRGQGGLVGEKLFF

len: 14
d_gene: TRBD1
j_gene: TRBJ1-5
abundance: -
v_gene: TRBV7-8
CDR3nt: TGTGCCAGCAGCTTAACCGACAGGGATCAGCCCCAGCATTTT
CDR3aa: CASSLTDRDQPQHF

len: 12
d_gene: -
j_gene: TRBJ1-6
abundance: -
v_gene: TRBV7-2
CDR3nt: TGTGCCAGCAGCTTACCGAATTCACCCCTCCACTTT
CDR3aa: CASSLPNSPLHF

len: 16
d_gene: TRBD2
j_gene: TRBJ2-1
abundance: -
v_gene: TRBV19
CDR3nt: TGTGCCAGTAGTCCCCAACTAGCGGGGTTCTACAATGAGCAGTTCTTC
CDR3aa: CASSPQLAGFYNEQFF

len: 13
d_gene: TRBD1
j_gene: TRBJ1-2
abundance: -
v_gene: TRBV12-3/TRBV12-4
CDR3nt: TGTGCCAGCAGTTCCGTCAGGGGGTATGGCTACACCTTC
CDR3aa: CASSSVRGYGYTF

len: 16
d_gene: -
j_gene: TRBJ2-1
abundance: -
v_gene: TRBV9
CDR3nt: TGTGCCAGCAGCGTAGCCCCGGGGAGCTCCTACAATGAGCAGTTCTTC
CDR3aa: CASSVAPGSSYNEQFF

len: 12
d_gene: -
j_gene: TRBJ1-1
abundance: -
v_gene: TRBV2
CDR3nt: TGTGCCAGCAGCACAGGGAACACTGAAGCTTTCTTT
CDR3aa: CASSTGNTEAFF

len: 16
d_gene: TRBD2
j_gene: TRBJ2-5
abundance: -
v_gene: TRBV19
CDR3nt: TGTGCCAGTACCCCGCTAGCGGGCAAGGGCCAAGAGACCCAGTACTTC
CDR3aa: CASTPLAGKGQETQYF

len: 16
d_gene: -
j_gene: TRBJ2-2
abundance: once
v_gene: TRBV18
CDR3nt: TGTGCCAGCTCACCATCACAGGAGGGTAACACCGGGGAGCTGTTTTTT
CDR3aa: CASSPSQEGNTGELFF

len: 14
d_gene: -
j_gene: TRBJ2-5
abundance: -
v_gene: TRBV7-3
CDR3nt: TGTGCCAGCAGCCCCTCCCCGGCGGTAGAGACCCAGTACTTC
CDR3aa: CASSPSPAVETQYF

len: 13
d_gene: -
j_gene: TRBJ1-1
abundance: -
v_gene: TRBV3-1/TRBV3-2
CDR3nt: TGTGCCAGCAGCCAAGGAGGGAGCGGTGGAGCTTTCTTT
CDR3aa: CASSQGGSGGAFF

len: 16
d_gene: TRBD1
j_gene: TRBJ1-5
abundance: few
v_gene: TRBV27
CDR3nt: TGTGCCAGCAGTTTACAGGGGGGTTGGGACAATCAGCCCCAGCATTTT
CDR3aa: CASSLQGGWDNQPQHF

len: 15
d_gene: TRBD1
j_gene: TRBJ1-1
abundance: few
v_gene: TRBV7-9
CDR3nt: TGTGCCAGCAGCTTGGGACAGGGGGAGGACACTGAAGCTTTCTTT
CDR3aa: CASSLGQGEDTEAFF

len: 14
d_gene: TRBD1
j_gene: TRBJ1-2
abundance: -
v_gene: TRBV19
CDR3nt: TGTGCCAGTAGACGGACAGGGGGACTCTATGGCTACACCTTC
CDR3aa: CASRRTGGLYGYTF

len: 14
d_gene: -
j_gene: TRBJ1-1
abundance: -
v_gene: TRBV6-1
CDR3nt: TGTGCCAGCAGTGAAGCAAGACTTGACACTGAAGCTTTCTTT
CDR3aa: CASSEARLDTEAFF

len: 16
d_gene: TRBD1
j_gene: TRBJ2-5
abundance: -
v_gene: TRBV24-1
CDR3nt: TGTGCCACCAGTCCCCGGACAGGGCCCAGCCAAGAGACCCAGTACTTC
CDR3aa: CATSPRTGPSQETQYF

len: 13
d_gene: TRBD1
j_gene: TRBJ1-2
abundance: -
v_gene: TRBV12-3/TRBV12-4
CDR3nt: TGTGCCAGCAGTGGGACAGGGGCCCATGGCTACACCTTC
CDR3aa: CASSGTGAHGYTF

len: 16
d_gene: -
j_gene: TRBJ2-1
abundance: -
v_gene: TRBV5-6
CDR3nt: TGTGCCAGCACCTCAGGGCTAGCGCGATCCTACAATGAGCAGTTCTTC
CDR3aa: CASTSGLARSYNEQFF

len: 14
d_gene: -
j_gene: TRBJ1-6
abundance: -
v_gene: TRBV30
CDR3nt: TGTGCCTGGAGTGTCAGCAGGGATAATTCACCCCTCCACTTT
CDR3aa: CAWSVSRDNSPLHF

len: 15
d_gene: TRBD1
j_gene: TRBJ1-4
abundance: -
v_gene: TRBV30
CDR3nt: TGTGCCGGCCGACAGGGGGCTGCAACTAATGAAAAACTGTTTTTT
CDR3aa: CAGRQGAATNEKLFF

len: 13
d_gene: TRBD2
j_gene: TRBJ2-7
abundance: -
v_gene: TRBV7-9
CDR3nt: TGTGCCAGCAGAGACCGGGGGGGAAACGAGCAGTACTTC
CDR3aa: CASRDRGGNEQYF

len: 13
d_gene: -
j_gene: TRBJ2-1
abundance: -
v_gene: TRBV29-1
CDR3nt: TGCAGCGTTGAACCGGGCAGGGGCAATGAGCAGTTCTTC
CDR3aa: CSVEPGRGNEQFF

len: 12
d_gene: TRBD1
j_gene: TRBJ1-1
abundance: -
v_gene: TRBV28
CDR3nt: TGTGCCAGCAGTCCAGACAGGGGGCGTGCTTTCTTT
CDR3aa: CASSPDRGRAFF

len: 16
d_gene: -
j_gene: TRBJ1-3
abundance: -
v_gene: TRBV9
CDR3nt: TGTGCCAGCAGCGTAGCAGGGGTTCACTCTGGAAACACCATATATTTT
CDR3aa: CASSVAGVHSGNTIYF

len: 15
d_gene: TRBD1
j_gene: TRBJ2-5
abundance: -
v_gene: TRBV5-1
CDR3nt: TGCGCCAGCAGCAGATCCGGGACAGGGTATGAGACCCAGTACTTC
CDR3aa: CASSRSGTGYETQYF

len: 13
d_gene: TRBD1
j_gene: TRBJ2-5
abundance: -
v_gene: TRBV28
CDR3nt: TGTGCCAGCAGGGTGACAGGGACGGAGACCCAGTACTTC
CDR3aa: CASRVTGTETQYF

len: 18
d_gene: -
j_gene: TRBJ1-6
abundance: -
v_gene: TRBV5-4
CDR3nt: TGTGCCAGCAGTCCGGAGGGCAGGACCAGCTCCTATAATTCACCCCTCCACTTT
CDR3aa: CASSPEGRTSSYNSPLHF

len: 17
d_gene: TRBD1
j_gene: TRBJ2-5
abundance: once
v_gene: TRBV19
CDR3nt: TGTGCCAGTAGTACCTCGAACAGGGGGCTGTTATCAGAGACCCAGTACTTC
CDR3aa: CASSTSNRGLLSETQYF

len: 13
d_gene: -
j_gene: TRBJ2-7
abundance: -
v_gene: TRBV19
CDR3nt: TGTGCCAGTAGTGCAACTAGCAGTTACGAGCAGTACTTC
CDR3aa: CASSATSSYEQYF

len: 14
d_gene: TRBD2
j_gene: TRBJ2-7
abundance: -
v_gene: TRBV28
CDR3nt: TGTGCCAGCACCTTAGCGGGGGTCCCCTACGAGCAGTACTTC
CDR3aa: CASTLAGVPYEQYF

len: 13
d_gene: -
j_gene: TRBJ1-1
abundance: -
v_gene: TRBV5-8
CDR3nt: TGTGCCAGCAGCTTGGAAGTCCGAGGTGAAGCTTTCTTT
CDR3aa: CASSLEVRGEAFF

len: 15
d_gene: TRBD2
j_gene: TRBJ2-7
abundance: -
v_gene: TRBV18
CDR3nt: TGTGCCAGCTCACCACCGGGACTAGCGGGGCTTAAGCAGTACTTC
CDR3aa: CASSPPGLAGLKQYF

len: 17
d_gene: -
j_gene: TRBJ2-1
abundance: -
v_gene: TRBV7-9
CDR3nt: TGTGCCAGCAGCTCGGAGAATAAACCCCTGGGTTGGAATGAGCAGTTCTTC
CDR3aa: CASSSENKPLGWNEQFF

len: 15
d_gene: TRBD2
j_gene: TRBJ2-1
abundance: -
v_gene: TRBV29-1
CDR3nt: TGCAGCGTTGAAGCATGGTCTAGCGGGCTCAATGAGCAGTTCTTC
CDR3aa: CSVEAWSSGLNEQFF

len: 14
d_gene: -
j_gene: TRBJ1-1
abundance: -
v_gene: TRBV13
CDR3nt: TGTGCCAGCAGCTTTGGACTTACGAACACTGAAGCTTTCTTT
CDR3aa: CASSFGLTNTEAFF

len: 18
d_gene: TRBD1
j_gene: TRBJ1-1
abundance: -
v_gene: TRBV24-1
CDR3nt: TGTGCCACCAGTGATTTGAGGAGGACAGGGGGTGCGGACACTGAAGCTTTCTTT
CDR3aa: CATSDLRRTGGADTEAFF

len: 15
d_gene: -
j_gene: TRBJ2-6
abundance: -
v_gene: TRBV11-2
CDR3nt: TGTGCCAGCAGCCTAACCCACTCTGGGGCCAACGTCCTGACTTTC
CDR3aa: CASSLTHSGANVLTF

len: 15
d_gene: -
j_gene: TRBJ2-5
abundance: -
v_gene: TRBV3-1/TRBV3-2
CDR3nt: TGTGCCAGCAGCCAAGATCCTGCAGGGAGGGAGACCCAGTACTTC
CDR3aa: CASSQDPAGRETQYF

len: 14
d_gene: TRBD1
j_gene: TRBJ2-7
abundance: -
v_gene: TRBV7-9
CDR3nt: TGTGCCAGCAGCGGGGGACAGGATTCCTACGAGCAGTACTTC
CDR3aa: CASSGGQDSYEQYF

len: 15
d_gene: -
j_gene: TRBJ1-5
abundance: few
v_gene: TRBV5-6
CDR3nt: TGTGCCAGCAGCTTGGACGGGGGAAGCAATCAGCCCCAGCATTTT
CDR3aa: CASSLDGGSNQPQHF

len: 16
d_gene: TRBD2
j_gene: TRBJ2-5
abundance: -
v_gene: TRBV9
CDR3nt: TGTGCCAGCAGCTCTGGACTAGCGGGAGGGGAAGAGACCCAGTACTTC
CDR3aa: CASSSGLAGGEETQYF

len: 13
d_gene: TRBD1
j_gene: TRBJ1-5
abundance: once
v_gene: TRBV28
CDR3nt: TGTGCCAGCGGCCGGGACAGCAAGGCGCCCCAGCATTTT
CDR3aa: CASGRDSKAPQHF

len: 16
d_gene: TRBD2
j_gene: TRBJ2-7
abundance: few
v_gene: TRBV6-2/TRBV6-3
CDR3nt: TGTGCCAGCAGTTCCCAAAATAGCGGGAGAGCGTACGAGCAGTACTTC
CDR3aa: CASSSQNSGRAYEQYF

len: 15
d_gene: TRBD1
j_gene: TRBJ1-2
abundance: -
v_gene: TRBV29-1
CDR3nt: TGCAGCTCGTACGGGACAGGCAATACTAACTATGGCTACACCTTC
CDR3aa: CSSYGTGNTNYGYTF

len: 15
d_gene: TRBD1
j_gene: TRBJ2-7
abundance: -
v_gene: TRBV10-3
CDR3nt: TGTGCCATCAGTGATATCGACAGGGCCTCCTACGAGCAGTACTTC
CDR3aa: CAISDIDRASYEQYF

len: 14
d_gene: -
j_gene: TRBJ1-1
abundance: -
v_gene: TRBV30
CDR3nt: TGTGCCTGGAGTGTATCGGAGGGTTGGACTGAAGCTTTCTTT
CDR3aa: CAWSVSEGWTEAFF

len: 13
d_gene: -
j_gene: TRBJ1-1
abundance: -
v_gene: TRBV6-4
CDR3nt: TGTGCCAGCAGTGCGGGGGTGAACACTGAAGCTTTCTTT
CDR3aa: CASSAGVNTEAFF

len: 15
d_gene: -
j_gene: TRBJ2-2
abundance: once
v_gene: TRBV7-2
CDR3nt: TGTGCCAGCAGCTTAAAAGGGGCAAACACCGGGGAGCTGTTTTTT
CDR3aa: CASSLKGANTGELFF

len: 14
d_gene: -
j_gene: TRBJ1-1
abundance: -
v_gene: TRBV27
CDR3nt: TGTGCCAGCAGTTTACGGGACACATACACTGAAGCTTTCTTT
CDR3aa: CASSLRDTYTEAFF

len: 13
d_gene: -
j_gene: TRBJ2-1
abundance: once
v_gene: TRBV12-5
CDR3nt: TGTGCTAGTGGTTTGTCCCGAGGGAGTGAGCAGTTCTTC
CDR3aa: CASGLSRGSEQFF

len: 13
d_gene: TRBD2
j_gene: TRBJ2-1
abundance: -
v_gene: TRBV12-3/TRBV12-4
CDR3nt: TGTGCCAGCAGTCCAGCGGGGGGCAATGAGCAGTTCTTC
CDR3aa: CASSPAGGNEQFF

len: 13
d_gene: -
j_gene: TRBJ2-3
abundance: -
v_gene: TRBV2
CDR3nt: TGTGCCAACAGTGAAGGTGAGGGAGATACGCAGTATTTT
CDR3aa: CANSEGEGDTQYF